The T cell receptor (beta chain) under discussion was sequenced for a study of T-cell memory formation after mild COVID-19. Overall study context: The two donors had largely donor-specific TCR clusters. General study points: Clones shrinking from day 15 to 85 showed even CD4/CD8 mixes; later expanders tilted CD4+.

With 3 bases clipped from V and 4 bases from J, the junction kept 6 bases outside the gene matches. The CDR3 loop spans 14 amino acids. Germline CDR1 SGDLS, CDR2 YYNGEE. Using constant-segment primers, 5'RACE produced TCR alpha and TCR beta cDNA libraries carrying sample barcodes and UMIs. TCRdb analysed the 5' RACE reads with MiXCR anew, one entry per CDR3 protein. The sample comprises some 450,000 distinct CDR3 sequences, about 20% of which are singletons, and more than 8% rests with the top ten. Note on this clonotype: What it recognizes is unknown.

The chain couples TRBV9 to TRBJ2-5, with 7 nucleotides matching TRBD1. Material: PBMCs or a T cell subset sorted from them (not recorded which). The TCR was taken from an adult woman who had mild COVID-19 (a few samples of this study predate the infection). Cell type and time point are not known. The CDR3, as DNA: TGTGCCAGCAGCGGACGACAGGGACGAGAGACCCAGTACTTC. Translation gives CASSGRQGRETQYF. Full variable domain (remainder filled in from reference TRBV9 and TRBJ2-5): DSGVTQTPKHLITATGQRVTLRCSPRSGDLSVYWYQQSLDQGLQFLIQYYNGEERAKGNILERFSAQQFPDLHSELNLSSLELGDSALYFCASSGRQGRETQYFGPGTRLLVL.